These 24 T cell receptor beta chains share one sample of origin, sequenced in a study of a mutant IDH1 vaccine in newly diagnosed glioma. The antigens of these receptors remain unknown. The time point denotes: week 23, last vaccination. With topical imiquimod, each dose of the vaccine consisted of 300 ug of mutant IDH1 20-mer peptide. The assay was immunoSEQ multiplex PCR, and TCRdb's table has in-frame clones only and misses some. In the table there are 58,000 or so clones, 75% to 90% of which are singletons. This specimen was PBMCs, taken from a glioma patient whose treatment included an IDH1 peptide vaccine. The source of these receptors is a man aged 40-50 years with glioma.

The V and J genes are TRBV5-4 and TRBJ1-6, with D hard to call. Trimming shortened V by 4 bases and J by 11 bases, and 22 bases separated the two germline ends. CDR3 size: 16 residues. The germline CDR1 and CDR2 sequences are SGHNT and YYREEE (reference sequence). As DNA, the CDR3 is TGTGCCAGCAGCACGGATTACCGGCTGGTCGGGGCACCCCTCCACTTT. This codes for CASSTDYRLVGAPLHF.

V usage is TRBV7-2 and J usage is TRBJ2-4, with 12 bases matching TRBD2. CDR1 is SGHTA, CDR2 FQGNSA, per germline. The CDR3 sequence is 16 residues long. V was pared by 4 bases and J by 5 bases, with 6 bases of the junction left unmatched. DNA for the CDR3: TGTGCCAGCAGCTCCTGGACTAGCGGGATTCAAAACATTCAGTACTTC. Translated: CASSSWTSGIQNIQYF.

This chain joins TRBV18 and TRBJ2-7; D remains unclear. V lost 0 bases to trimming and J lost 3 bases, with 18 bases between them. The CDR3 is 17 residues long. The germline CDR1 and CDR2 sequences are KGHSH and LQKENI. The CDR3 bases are TGTGCCAGCTCACCACCGAGATTGAGCGAGAGCTACTACGAGCAGTACTTC. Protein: CASSPPRLSESYYEQYF.

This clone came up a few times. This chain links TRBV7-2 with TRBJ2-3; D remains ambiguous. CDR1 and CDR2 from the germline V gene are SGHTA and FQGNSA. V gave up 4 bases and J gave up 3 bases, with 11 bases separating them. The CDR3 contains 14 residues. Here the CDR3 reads CASSSRLGTDTQYF. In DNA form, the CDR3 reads TGTGCCAGCAGCTCTCGGCTCGGAACAGATACGCAGTATTTT. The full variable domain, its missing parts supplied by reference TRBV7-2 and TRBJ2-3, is GAGVSQSPSNKVTEKGKDVELRCDPISGHTALYWYRQSLGQGLEFLIYFQGNSAPDKSGLPSDRFSAERTGGSVSTLTIQRTQQEDSAVYLCASSSRLGTDTQYFGPGTRLTVL.

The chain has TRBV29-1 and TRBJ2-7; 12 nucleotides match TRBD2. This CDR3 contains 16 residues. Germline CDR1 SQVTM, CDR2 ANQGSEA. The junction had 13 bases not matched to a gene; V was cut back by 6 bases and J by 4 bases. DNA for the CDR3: TGCAGCGTGGCCACAGGAGGGACTAGCGGGTCGTACGAGCAGTACTTC. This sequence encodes CSVATGGTSGSYEQYF.

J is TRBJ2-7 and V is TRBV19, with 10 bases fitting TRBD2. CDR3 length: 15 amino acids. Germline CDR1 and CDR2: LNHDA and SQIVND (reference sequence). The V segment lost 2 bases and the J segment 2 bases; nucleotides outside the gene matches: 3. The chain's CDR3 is CASSIHLAGAYEQYF. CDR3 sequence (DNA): TGTGCCAGTAGTATACACCTAGCGGGAGCCTACGAGCAGTACTTC.

The CDR3 sequence: CASSMGLQETQYF. The CDR3 DNA reads as TGTGCCAGCAGCATGGGACTCCAAGAGACCCAGTACTTC. The J gene is TRBJ2-5, the V gene TRBV5-4, with D tentatively TRBD2 (6 bases). The CDR3 is 13 amino acids. Germline values: CDR1 SGHNT, CDR2 YYREEE (reference sequence). The germline V and J ends were trimmed by 4 bases and 1 base, with 8 bases remaining between them.

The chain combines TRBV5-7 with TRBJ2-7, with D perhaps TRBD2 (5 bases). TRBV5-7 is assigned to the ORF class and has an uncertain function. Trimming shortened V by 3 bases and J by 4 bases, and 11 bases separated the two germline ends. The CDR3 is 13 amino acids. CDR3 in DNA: TGTGCCAGCAGCTCACTAGGGATGTACGAGCAGTACTTC. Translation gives CASSSLGMYEQYF.

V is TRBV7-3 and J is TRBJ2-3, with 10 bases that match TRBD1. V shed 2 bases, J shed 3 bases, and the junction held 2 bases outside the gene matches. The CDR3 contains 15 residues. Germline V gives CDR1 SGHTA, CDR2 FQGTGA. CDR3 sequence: CASSLGGQGTDTQYF. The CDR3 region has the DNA TGTGCCAGCAGCTTAGGGGGACAGGGGACAGATACGCAGTATTTT.

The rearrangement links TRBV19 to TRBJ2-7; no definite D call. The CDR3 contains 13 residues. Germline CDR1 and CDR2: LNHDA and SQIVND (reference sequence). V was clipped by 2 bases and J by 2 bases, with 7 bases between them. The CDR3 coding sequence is TGTGCCAGTAGTATAACAGCTCCCTACGAGCAGTACTTC. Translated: CASSITAPYEQYF.

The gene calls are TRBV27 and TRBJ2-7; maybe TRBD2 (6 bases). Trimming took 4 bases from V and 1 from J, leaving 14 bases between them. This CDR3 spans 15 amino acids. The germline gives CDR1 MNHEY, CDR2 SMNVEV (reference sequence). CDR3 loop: CASSSMTGRSYEQYF. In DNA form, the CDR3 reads TGTGCCAGCAGTTCCATGACCGGGAGATCCTACGAGCAGTACTTC.

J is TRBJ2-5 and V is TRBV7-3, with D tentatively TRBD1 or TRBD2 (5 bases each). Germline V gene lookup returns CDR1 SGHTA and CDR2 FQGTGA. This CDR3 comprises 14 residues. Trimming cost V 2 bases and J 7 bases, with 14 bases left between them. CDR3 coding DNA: TGTGCCAGCAGCTTAGACGGGGCGCAGCGGACCCAGTACTTC. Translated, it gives CASSLDGAQRTQYF.

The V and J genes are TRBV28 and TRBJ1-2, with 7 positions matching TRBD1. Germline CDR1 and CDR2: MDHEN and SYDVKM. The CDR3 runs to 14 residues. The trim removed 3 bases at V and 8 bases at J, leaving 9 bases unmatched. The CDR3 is CASSLETTGVGYTF. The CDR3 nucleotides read TGTGCCAGCAGTTTGGAGACTACAGGGGTCGGCTACACCTTC.

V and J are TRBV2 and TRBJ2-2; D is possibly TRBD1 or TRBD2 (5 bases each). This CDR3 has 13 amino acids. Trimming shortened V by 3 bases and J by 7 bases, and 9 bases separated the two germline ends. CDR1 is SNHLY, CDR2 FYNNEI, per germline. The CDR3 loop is CASSDWGIGELFF. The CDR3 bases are TGTGCCAGCAGTGACTGGGGGATCGGGGAGCTGTTTTTT.

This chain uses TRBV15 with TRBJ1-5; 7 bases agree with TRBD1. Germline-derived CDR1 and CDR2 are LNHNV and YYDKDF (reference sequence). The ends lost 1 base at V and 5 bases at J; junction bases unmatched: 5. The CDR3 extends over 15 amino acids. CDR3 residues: CATSRGTGGDQPQHF. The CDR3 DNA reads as TGTGCCACCAGCAGAGGGACAGGCGGGGATCAGCCCCAGCATTTT.

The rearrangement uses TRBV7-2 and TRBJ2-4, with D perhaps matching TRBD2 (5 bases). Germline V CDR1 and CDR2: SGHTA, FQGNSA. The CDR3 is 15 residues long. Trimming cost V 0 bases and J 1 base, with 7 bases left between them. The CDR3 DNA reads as TGTGCCAGCAGCTTAGCTTCGGGGGCCAAAAACATTCAGTACTTC. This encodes CASSLASGAKNIQYF.

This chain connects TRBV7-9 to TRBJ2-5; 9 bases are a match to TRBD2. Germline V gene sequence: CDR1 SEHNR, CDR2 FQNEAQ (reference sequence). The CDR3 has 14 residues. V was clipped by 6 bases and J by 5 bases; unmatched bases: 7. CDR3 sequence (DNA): TGTGCCAGCAGGGGCGGGAGGGAATATGAGACCCAGTACTTC. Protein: CASRGGREYETQYF.

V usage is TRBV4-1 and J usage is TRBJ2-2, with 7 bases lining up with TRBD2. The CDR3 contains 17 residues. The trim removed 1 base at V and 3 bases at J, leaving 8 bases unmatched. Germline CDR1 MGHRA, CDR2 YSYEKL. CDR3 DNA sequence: TGCGCCAGCAGCCAAGCTTCCGGGAGCGGGGACACCGGGGAGCTGTTTTTT. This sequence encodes CASSQASGSGDTGELFF.

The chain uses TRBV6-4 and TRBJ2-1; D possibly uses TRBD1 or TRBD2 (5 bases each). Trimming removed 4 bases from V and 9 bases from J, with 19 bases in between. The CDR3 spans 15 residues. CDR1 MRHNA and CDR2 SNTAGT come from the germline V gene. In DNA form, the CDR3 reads TGTGCCAGCAGTGTGGGGACGGGCTACCCTCGTGAGCAGTTCTTC. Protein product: CASSVGTGYPREQFF.

CDR3 bases: TGTGCCAGCAGCCAATCAAGATTGGGGATAAGAAACACCATATATTTT. The encoded protein is CASSQSRLGIRNTIYF. The chain combines TRBV4-2 with TRBJ1-3; no firm D call. V was trimmed by 2 bases and J by 5 bases, leaving 16 bases between them. Per the germline V gene, CDR1 is LGHNA and CDR2 is YNFKEQ. This CDR3 comprises 16 residues.

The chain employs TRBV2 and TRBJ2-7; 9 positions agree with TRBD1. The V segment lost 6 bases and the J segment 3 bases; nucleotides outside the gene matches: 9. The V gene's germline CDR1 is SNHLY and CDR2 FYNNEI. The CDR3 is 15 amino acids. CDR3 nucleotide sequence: TGTGCCAGCAGGGATCCGGGACAGGGTGACTACGAGCAGTACTTC. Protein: CASRDPGQGDYEQYF.

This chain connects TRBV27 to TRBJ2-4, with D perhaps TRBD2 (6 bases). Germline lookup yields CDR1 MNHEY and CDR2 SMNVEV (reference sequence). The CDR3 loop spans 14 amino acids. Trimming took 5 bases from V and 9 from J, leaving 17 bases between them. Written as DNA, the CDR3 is TGTGCCAGCAGTCGGGACGGACACGGGGGCATTCAGTACTTC. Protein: CASSRDGHGGIQYF.

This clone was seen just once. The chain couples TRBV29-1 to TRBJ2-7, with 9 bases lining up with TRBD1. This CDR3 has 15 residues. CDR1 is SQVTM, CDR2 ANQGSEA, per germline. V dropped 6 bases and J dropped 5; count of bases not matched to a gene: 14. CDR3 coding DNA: TGCAGCGTCGTCCCGTACAGGGGGCCGGGCGACGAGCAGTACTTC. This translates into CSVVPYRGPGDEQYF.

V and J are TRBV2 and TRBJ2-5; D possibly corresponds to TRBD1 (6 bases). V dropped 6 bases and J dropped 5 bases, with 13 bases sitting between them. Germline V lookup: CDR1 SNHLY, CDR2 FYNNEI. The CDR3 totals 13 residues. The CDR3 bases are TGTGCCAGCAGCAGCCGGACAGAGGAGACCCAGTACTTC. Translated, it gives CASSSRTEETQYF.